The TCR beta chain described here comes from a study of multiple sclerosis patients with progressive multifocal leukoencephalopathy. Study-wide findings and caveats: Expanded clones at PML onset predated and persisted through natalizumab therapy. Lower normalized Shannon entropy suggested reduced TRB diversity in most PML patients.

Note on this clone: The antigen is unknown. A read error may produce the germline difference seen at one junction end.

The survey-level immunoSEQ assay was used. Clones were sequenced by immunoSEQ multiplex PCR, and TCRdb holds only the in-frame ones, with some missing. The repertoire holds 25,000 to 35,000 clones, with around nine tenths as singletons. Stated time point: before natalizumab initiation. T0 blood was collected before the first natalizumab infusion. Germline CDR1 is LNHDA and CDR2 is SQIVND (reference sequence). This CDR3 region has 14 residues. The origin of this receptor is a human donor with multiple sclerosis. Sample: PBMCs. The rearrangement links TRBV19 to TRBJ1-2; no firm D call. The CDR3 bases are TGTGCCAGTAGTATAGGGTGGCAGAGCTATGGCTGCACCTTC. It yields the protein CASSIGWQSYGCTF. Combining the CDR3 with reference TRBV19 and TRBJ1-2 gives the whole variable domain DGGITQSPKYLFRKEGQNVTLSCEQNLNHDAMYWYRQDPGQGLRLIYYSQIVNDFQKGDIAEGYSVSREKKESFPLTVTSAQKNPTAFYLCASSIGWQSYGCTFGSGTRLTVV.